This TCR beta chain came from a study of T cell repertoires in cytomegalovirus infection. Study information: It was the public TCR beta signatures that indicated both CMV infection and matching HLA type. Findings and limits, study-wide: The ex vivo response was dominated by HLA-C-restricted CMV-specific TCR beta clonotypes.

TCRdb itself ran the reads through MiXCR, one entry per CDR3 protein. The sample lists hundreds of thousands of distinct CDR3 sequences, 20% to 25% occurring once. Points on this clonotype: Its cognate antigen is unknown.

Germline loops: CDR1 MNHNY, CDR2 SVGAGI (reference sequence). The germline V and J ends were trimmed by 4 bases and 2 bases, with 14 bases remaining between them. The length of the CDR3 is 15 residues. This TCR derives from a human donor in good health (CMV status not recorded). Some clones in this sample may be carry-over from other donors' samples. The sample comprised CD8+ T cells from PBMCs. The chain links TRBV6-6 to TRBJ2-5, with a tentative D call TRBD1 (6 bases). CDR3 nucleotide sequence: TGTGCCAGCAGTTCCTTACGACAGGCTCAAGAGACCCAGTACTTC. It translates to CASSSLRQAQETQYF.